This T cell receptor beta chain is from a study of PD-L1 blockade in urothelial cancer. Study as a whole: At 6 weeks and at 3 weeks (second dose) after treatment start, blood was analyzed. When blood samples were assessed, the median T cell count was some 130,000.

Sequenced by immunoSEQ multiplex PCR; TCRdb stores in-frame clones only, minus some. In the table there are about 82,000 clones, about nine tenths of which are singletons. The sequencing here drew on PBMCs, taken around atezolizumab (anti-PD-L1) treatment. The receptor was derived from a woman in her 70s with urothelial cancer.

The CDR3 DNA follows: TGTGCCAGCAGTTACTTAGGACAGGGGCGCACTGAAGCTTTCTTT. Protein product: CASSYLGQGRTEAFF. The genes are TRBV6-6 and TRBJ1-1; 9 bases are shared with TRBD1. V lost 1 base to trimming and J lost 4 bases; unmatched junction nucleotides: 4. The CDR3 totals 15 residues. Germline assignment: CDR1 MNHNY and CDR2 SVGAGI (reference sequence).